These 20 T cell receptor beta chains came from one sample sequenced in a study of post-analysis software for immune sequencing data. No antigen is known for these receptors. General study points: Five or six TRBV segments, TRBV5-6, TRBV5-1 and TRBV20-1 among them, were found more frequent in patients than controls.

Unique molecular identifiers had been added to the TCR beta cDNA libraries. TCRdb used MiXCR to reprocess the PCR reads, holding one entry per CDR3 protein. The data contain roughly 600,000 distinct CDR3 sequences, about 40% of them singletons. Source material: blood. The source of these receptors is a girl between 5 and 17 years old with multiple sclerosis.

The chain carries TRBV5-1 and TRBJ1-2; 9 bases are shared with TRBD1. The CDR3 runs 12 residues. J lost 8 bases, V lost 4 bases, and 3 bases had no gene match. Germline assignment: CDR1 SGHRS and CDR2 YFSETQ. The CDR3 DNA is TGCGCCAGCAGCGGGACAGGGAGCGGCTACACCTTC. It is translated as CASSGTGSGYTF.

This chain connects TRBV7-6 to TRBJ1-6; no clear D gene. The length of the CDR3 is 14 residues. Trimming shortened V by 11 bases and J by 4 bases, and 15 bases separated the two germline ends. Germline values: CDR1 SGHVS, CDR2 FNYEAQ. CDR3 nucleotide sequence: TGTGCCGTAGGTGGGGTCCGGTATAATTCACCCCTCCACTTT. It specifies CAVGGVRYNSPLHF.

The genes are TRBV5-1 and TRBJ1-6, with 8 bases matching TRBD1. V lost 0 bases and J lost 8; bases outside the gene matches: 4. CDR3 length: 15 residues. The germline gives CDR1 SGHRS, CDR2 YFSETQ. CDR3 in DNA: TGCGCCAGCAGCTTGGCCGGGACAGGCTATTCACCCCTCCACTTT. Amino acids: CASSLAGTGYSPLHF.

The rearrangement links TRBV12-3 or TRBV12-4 to TRBJ2-5, with a possible D match to TRBD1 (6 bases). Deletions cut 6 bases from V and 4 bases from J, with 18 bases between. The CDR3 has 15 amino acids. The CDR3: CASSPRGIGRETQYF. Here the CDR3 DNA reads TGTGCCAGCAGCCCAAGGGGGATCGGCAGAGAGACCCAGTACTTC.

The V and J genes are TRBV10-3 and TRBJ2-5, with 7 positions matching TRBD1. J lost 1 base, V lost 5 bases, and 7 bases had no gene match. Germline V lookup: CDR1 ENHRY, CDR2 SYGVKD. This CDR3 has 15 amino acids. In nucleotides, the CDR3 is TGTGCCATCAGTAAGCCCGGGACAGTCCAAGAGACCCAGTACTTC. Protein product: CAISKPGTVQETQYF.

This sequence joins TRBV12-3 or TRBV12-4 and TRBJ2-3, with TRBD2 identical over 12 bases. The V segment lost 4 bases and the J segment 8 bases; nucleotides outside the gene matches: 7. This CDR3 contains 15 residues. CDR3 in amino acids: CASSYRLAGVTTQYF. The DNA for the CDR3 is TGTGCCAGCAGTTACCGACTAGCGGGAGTTACTACGCAGTATTTT.

The chain combines TRBV12-3 or TRBV12-4 with TRBJ2-3; no clear D gene. Trimming removed 4 bases at V and 9 bases at J, with 11 bases between. The CDR3 spans 12 residues. The CDR3 DNA follows: TGTGCCAGCAGTTCCCATCGCCCGACGCAGTATTTT. This gives the protein CASSSHRPTQYF.

This sequence joins TRBV3-1 and TRBJ2-7; D remains ambiguous. CDR1 LGHDT and CDR2 YNNKEL come from the germline V gene (reference sequence). This CDR3 has 13 amino acids. V lost 1 base to trimming and J lost 12 bases, with 16 bases between them. CDR3 region: CASSQVAGGPGYF. The CDR3 nucleotides read TGTGCCAGCAGCCAAGTTGCAGGTGGTCCTGGGTACTTC.

The J gene is TRBJ1-1, the V gene TRBV27; D remains unclear. The germline CDR1 and CDR2 sequences are MNHEY and SMNVEV (reference sequence). The germline V and J ends were trimmed by 6 bases and 1 base, with 9 bases remaining between them. This CDR3 contains 13 residues. The CDR3 protein is CASRPTENTEAFF. DNA for the CDR3: TGTGCCAGCAGACCGACGGAGAACACTGAAGCTTTCTTT.

The rearrangement joins TRBV30 to TRBJ1-5; D is unclear. V dropped 3 bases and J dropped 2 bases, with 5 bases sitting between them. The CDR3 length is 12 residues. Germline CDR1 GTSNPN, CDR2 SVGIG (reference sequence). In DNA, the CDR3 is TGTGCCTGGAGCTCCCGCAATCAGCCCCAGCATTTT. This sequence encodes CAWSSRNQPQHF.

There are a few counts of this clonotype. The V gene is TRBV6-5, the J gene TRBJ2-1; D might be TRBD2 (6 bases). Germline V gene data show CDR1 as MNHEY and CDR2 as SVGAGI. V lost 0 bases and J lost 5, with 14 bases in between. This CDR3 comprises 16 residues. The CDR3 region is CASSYSSASADNEQFF. Written as DNA, the CDR3 is TGTGCCAGCAGTTACTCGTCGGCTAGCGCCGACAATGAGCAGTTCTTC.

This clonotype was picked up a small number of times. The chain combines TRBV12-3 or TRBV12-4 with TRBJ2-3; no reliable D call. The CDR3 contains 13 residues. V shed 5 bases and J shed 4 bases, with 10 bases lying between them. CDR3 region: CASSTRWADTQYF. The CDR3 DNA reads as TGTGCCAGCAGTACACGGTGGGCAGATACGCAGTATTTT.

The rearrangement uses TRBV11-3 and TRBJ2-5, with 11 positions matching TRBD2. The J call may be wrong; the DNA end is better matched by TRBJ2-7. Per the germline V gene, CDR1 is SGHNT and CDR2 is YENEEA. This CDR3 region has 15 residues. CDR3 sequence (DNA): TGTGCCAGCAGCATCACTAGCGGGAGAATCGACGAGCAGTACTTC. Residues: CASSITSGRIDEQYF.

The rearrangement uses TRBV7-3 and TRBJ2-3; 14 nucleotides align to TRBD2. J lost 5 bases, V lost 5 bases, and 9 bases had no gene match. Germline assignment: CDR1 SGHTA and CDR2 FQGTGA. The length of the CDR3 is 17 residues. CDR3 DNA sequence: TGTGCCAGCAGCCCCAGACTAGCGGGGGGGCGCTTAGATACGCAGTATTTT. This sequence encodes CASSPRLAGGRLDTQYF.

The chain is built from TRBV12-3 or TRBV12-4 and TRBJ2-7; no clear D gene. This CDR3 region has 13 residues. Trimming stripped 6 bases from V and 6 bases from J, with 15 bases between. CDR3 DNA sequence: TGTGCCAGCAGGTTGGTATCTTCCAGCGAGCAGTACTTC. Protein: CASRLVSSSEQYF.

The genes are TRBV7-2 and TRBJ2-3; the match to TRBD1 covers 10 bases. This CDR3 comprises 14 residues. The V and J ends lost 3 bases and 4 bases, in that order; junction bases with no gene match: 1. Germline V gene sequence: CDR1 SGHTA, CDR2 FQGNSA. The CDR3 loop reads CASSLTGGADTQYF. The CDR3 nucleotides are TGTGCCAGCAGCTTGACAGGGGGCGCAGATACGCAGTATTTT.

The CDR3 nucleotides are TGCGCCAGCAGCTCCTGGACTAGCGGGGCTGACGAGCAGTACTTC. Translation: CASSSWTSGADEQYF. V is TRBV5-1 and J is TRBJ2-5; 12 bases are a match to TRBD2. The DNA end favors TRBJ2-7, so the J call may be wrong. Germline lookup yields CDR1 SGHRS and CDR2 YFSETQ. The CDR3 covers 15 residues.

V usage is TRBV6-2 or TRBV6-3 and J usage is TRBJ2-1; 11 bases are a match to TRBD2. Germline CDR1 and CDR2: MNHEY and SVGEGT. Unmatched junction bases numbered 3, after V lost 2 bases and J lost 6 bases. The CDR3 consists of 15 residues. The CDR3 loop is CASSYVLAGVNEQFF. The DNA for the CDR3 is TGTGCCAGCAGTTACGTACTAGCGGGGGTCAATGAGCAGTTCTTC.

This chain connects TRBV12-3 or TRBV12-4 to TRBJ2-3; D is perhaps TRBD1 or TRBD2 (5 bases each). The CDR3 runs to 14 residues. Trimming left V 8 bases short and J 5 bases short, with 17 bases between. The CDR3 is CASGVGVRGDTQYF. CDR3 nucleotides: TGTGCCAGCGGGGTCGGGGTTAGGGGAGATACGCAGTATTTT.

The chain couples TRBV20-1 to TRBJ2-7; 8 positions match TRBD2. The J call is in doubt because the DNA end fits TRBJ2-5 better. This CDR3 is 17 amino acids long. Per the germline V gene, CDR1 is DFQATT and CDR2 is SNEGSKA (reference sequence). The CDR3 region is CSARAPLAGPPGKTQYF. DNA of the CDR3: TGCAGTGCTAGAGCGCCGCTAGCGGGCCCACCGGGGAAGACCCAGTACTTC.